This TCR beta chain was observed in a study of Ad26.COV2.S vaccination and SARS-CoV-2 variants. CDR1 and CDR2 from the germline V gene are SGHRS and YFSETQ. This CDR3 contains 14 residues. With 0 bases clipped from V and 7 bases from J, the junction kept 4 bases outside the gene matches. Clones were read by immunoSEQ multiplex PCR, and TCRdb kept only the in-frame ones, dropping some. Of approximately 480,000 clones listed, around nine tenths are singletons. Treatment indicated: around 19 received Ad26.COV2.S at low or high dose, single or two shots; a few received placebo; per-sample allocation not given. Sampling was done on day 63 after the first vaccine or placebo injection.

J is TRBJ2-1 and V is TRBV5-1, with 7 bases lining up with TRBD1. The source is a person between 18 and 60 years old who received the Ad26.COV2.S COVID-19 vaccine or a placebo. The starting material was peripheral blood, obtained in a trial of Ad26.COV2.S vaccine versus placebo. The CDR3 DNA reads TGCGCCAGCAGCTTGGGACAGGGTAGTAATGAGCAGTTCTTC. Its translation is CASSLGQGSNEQFF.